Listed below are T cell receptor beta chains from one sample, sequenced in a study of cytomegalovirus exposure and HLA in healthy donors. Generated by immunoSEQ multiplex PCR, the TCRdb table keeps only in-frame clones and is missing some. The sample records some 200,000 clones, 60% to 85% being singletons. The specimen was PBMCs. The receptor set was obtained from a girl aged 10-17 years in good health and CMV-seropositive. CDR3s include the opening cysteine and the closing phenylalanine or tryptophan. The D gene is left open where the match is weak. Clone size, where shown, is once, few, many, or a class for clones that have expanded.

TRBJ2-7	.	TRBD1	TRBV4-1	CASSLRDRGSPYEQYF	TGCGCCAGCAGCCTCCGGGACAGGGGTTCCCCCTACGAGCAGTACTTC
TRBJ2-7	.	TRBD2	TRBV6-5	CASSPPRGGTREQYF	TGTGCCAGCAGTCCCCCCCGGGGAGGGACTAGGGAGCAGTACTTC
TRBJ2-7	.	.	TRBV4-3	CASSQAGLGYEQYF	TGCGCCAGCAGCCAGGCGGGTCTTGGCTACGAGCAGTACTTC
TRBJ2-5	few	TRBD2	TRBV14	CASSPRAGTTETQYF	TGTGCCAGCAGCCCGCGAGCCGGGACTACAGAGACCCAGTACTTC
TRBJ1-1	.	TRBD1	TRBV6-5	CASSTRGHTEAFF	TGTGCCAGCAGTACAAGGGGGCATACTGAAGCTTTCTTT
TRBJ1-1	.	.	TRBV19	CASSPQGLGSEAFF	TGTGCCAGTAGTCCCCAGGGGTTGGGTTCTGAAGCTTTCTTT
TRBJ1-5	few	.	TRBV6-1	CASRGDLNQPQHF	TGTGCCAGCAGGGGAGATCTAAATCAGCCCCAGCATTTT
TRBJ2-1	once	TRBD2	TRBV11-3	CASSTRLPTSGDYNEQFF	TGTGCCAGCAGCACTAGACTCCCCACTAGCGGTGACTACAATGAGCAGTTCTTC
TRBJ1-2	few	.	TRBV19	CASRQGNYGYTF	TGTGCCAGTAGGCAGGGTAACTATGGCTACACCTTC
TRBJ2-1	.	.	TRBV7-8	CASSLEGLAVHYNEQFF	TGTGCCAGCAGCTTAGAGGGCTTAGCGGTACACTACAATGAGCAGTTCTTC
TRBJ2-3	.	.	TRBV5-1	CASSPSGGPSNTDTQYF	TGCGCCAGCAGCCCATCCGGGGGTCCCTCCAACACAGATACGCAGTATTTT
TRBJ2-7	.	TRBD1	TRBV11-3	CASSPGGSYEQYF	TGTGCCAGCAGCCCAGGGGGTTCCTACGAGCAGTACTTC
TRBJ2-5	.	TRBD2	TRBV11-2	CASSLSGGSQETQYF	TGTGCCAGCAGCTTAAGCGGGGGGTCCCAAGAGACCCAGTACTTC
TRBJ1-5	.	.	TRBV6-5	CASRGAGQPQHF	TGTGCCAGCAGGGGGGCCGGACAGCCCCAGCATTTT
TRBJ1-1	.	.	TRBV29-1	CSVGGGGTEAFF	TGCAGCGTGGGAGGGGGTGGAACTGAAGCTTTCTTT
TRBJ1-1	.	.	TRBV6-1	CASIHGDLNTEAFF	TGTGCCAGCATCCATGGAGATCTGAACACTGAAGCTTTCTTT
TRBJ2-2	.	TRBD2	TRBV13	CASSFLREGPGELFF	TGTGCCAGCAGCTTCCTGCGGGAGGGCCCCGGGGAGCTGTTTTTT